Below are 6 T cell receptor beta chains sequenced from a single sample in a study of blood T cell repertoires in COVID-19. Here immunoSEQ multiplex PCR was the method, and the copy in TCRdb shows in-frame clones only, minus some. The table lists 300,000 to 350,000 clones, about 90% of them singletons. Material: PBMCs or T cells enriched from blood (not recorded which). The receptors here all came from a woman in her late teens or twenties with acute COVID-19.

The gene calls are TRBV20-1 and TRBJ1-2; no reliable D call. Germline CDR1 DFQATT, CDR2 SNEGSKA (reference sequence). The CDR3 loop spans 9 amino acids. The CDR3 nucleotides are TGCAGCCCCGAGGGTGGCTACACCTTC. Its translation: CSPEGGYTF.

In the case of this clone: A much more abundant neighbour one base away suggests this may be a read error. Other DNA sequences in the same sample also yield this CDR3. The chain couples TRBV24-1 to TRBJ1-5; perhaps TRBD1 as D (6 bases). The length of the CDR3 is 16 residues. Germline V gene lookup returns CDR1 KGHDR and CDR2 SFDVKD. V shed 2 bases and J shed 0 bases, with 10 bases lying between them. This chain's CDR3 is CATSDSQGPSNQPQHF. CDR3 DNA sequence: TGTGCCACCAGTGATTCCCAGGGGCCTAGCAATCAGCCCCAGCATTTT.

This chain joins TRBV5-6 and TRBJ1-3; D remains unclear. The CDR3 has 16 residues. V shed 4 bases and J shed 2 bases, with 16 bases lying between them. Germline assignment: CDR1 SGHDT and CDR2 YYEEEE. The CDR3 DNA reads TGTGCCAGCAGCCCCGGACTCCCCAGCGCTGGAAACACCATATATTTT. Its protein product is CASSPGLPSAGNTIYF.

The chain recombines TRBV30 with TRBJ1-5; the D gene is possibly TRBD1 (5 bases). V gave up 1 base and J gave up 5 bases, with 15 bases separating them. There are 15 residues in the CDR3. Germline V CDR1 and CDR2: GTSNPN, SVGIG (reference sequence). The DNA of the CDR3 is TGTGCCTGGAGTGAAACGGGGAGGGACTATCAGCCCCAGCATTTT. It encodes CAWSETGRDYQPQHF.

The chain employs TRBV27 and TRBJ1-6, with 7 bases that match TRBD1. The CDR3 totals 14 residues. Germline V gene sequence: CDR1 MNHEY, CDR2 SMNVEV (reference sequence). The trim removed 5 bases at V and 12 bases at J, leaving 10 bases unmatched. The CDR3, as DNA: TGTGCCAGCAGTGATCCACCCCCAGGGGGACCCCTCCACTTT. This encodes CASSDPPPGGPLHF.

The chain couples TRBV3-1 (or the pseudogene TRBV3-2) to TRBJ2-7, with TRBD1 matching 8 bases. This CDR3 comprises 17 residues. Germline-derived CDR1 and CDR2 are LGHDT and YNNKEL (reference sequence). V shed 2 bases, J shed 0 bases, and the junction held 9 bases outside the gene matches. The CDR3 spells CASSQTSWDRSSYEQYF. DNA for the CDR3: TGTGCCAGCAGCCAAACAAGCTGGGACAGGAGCTCCTACGAGCAGTACTTC.